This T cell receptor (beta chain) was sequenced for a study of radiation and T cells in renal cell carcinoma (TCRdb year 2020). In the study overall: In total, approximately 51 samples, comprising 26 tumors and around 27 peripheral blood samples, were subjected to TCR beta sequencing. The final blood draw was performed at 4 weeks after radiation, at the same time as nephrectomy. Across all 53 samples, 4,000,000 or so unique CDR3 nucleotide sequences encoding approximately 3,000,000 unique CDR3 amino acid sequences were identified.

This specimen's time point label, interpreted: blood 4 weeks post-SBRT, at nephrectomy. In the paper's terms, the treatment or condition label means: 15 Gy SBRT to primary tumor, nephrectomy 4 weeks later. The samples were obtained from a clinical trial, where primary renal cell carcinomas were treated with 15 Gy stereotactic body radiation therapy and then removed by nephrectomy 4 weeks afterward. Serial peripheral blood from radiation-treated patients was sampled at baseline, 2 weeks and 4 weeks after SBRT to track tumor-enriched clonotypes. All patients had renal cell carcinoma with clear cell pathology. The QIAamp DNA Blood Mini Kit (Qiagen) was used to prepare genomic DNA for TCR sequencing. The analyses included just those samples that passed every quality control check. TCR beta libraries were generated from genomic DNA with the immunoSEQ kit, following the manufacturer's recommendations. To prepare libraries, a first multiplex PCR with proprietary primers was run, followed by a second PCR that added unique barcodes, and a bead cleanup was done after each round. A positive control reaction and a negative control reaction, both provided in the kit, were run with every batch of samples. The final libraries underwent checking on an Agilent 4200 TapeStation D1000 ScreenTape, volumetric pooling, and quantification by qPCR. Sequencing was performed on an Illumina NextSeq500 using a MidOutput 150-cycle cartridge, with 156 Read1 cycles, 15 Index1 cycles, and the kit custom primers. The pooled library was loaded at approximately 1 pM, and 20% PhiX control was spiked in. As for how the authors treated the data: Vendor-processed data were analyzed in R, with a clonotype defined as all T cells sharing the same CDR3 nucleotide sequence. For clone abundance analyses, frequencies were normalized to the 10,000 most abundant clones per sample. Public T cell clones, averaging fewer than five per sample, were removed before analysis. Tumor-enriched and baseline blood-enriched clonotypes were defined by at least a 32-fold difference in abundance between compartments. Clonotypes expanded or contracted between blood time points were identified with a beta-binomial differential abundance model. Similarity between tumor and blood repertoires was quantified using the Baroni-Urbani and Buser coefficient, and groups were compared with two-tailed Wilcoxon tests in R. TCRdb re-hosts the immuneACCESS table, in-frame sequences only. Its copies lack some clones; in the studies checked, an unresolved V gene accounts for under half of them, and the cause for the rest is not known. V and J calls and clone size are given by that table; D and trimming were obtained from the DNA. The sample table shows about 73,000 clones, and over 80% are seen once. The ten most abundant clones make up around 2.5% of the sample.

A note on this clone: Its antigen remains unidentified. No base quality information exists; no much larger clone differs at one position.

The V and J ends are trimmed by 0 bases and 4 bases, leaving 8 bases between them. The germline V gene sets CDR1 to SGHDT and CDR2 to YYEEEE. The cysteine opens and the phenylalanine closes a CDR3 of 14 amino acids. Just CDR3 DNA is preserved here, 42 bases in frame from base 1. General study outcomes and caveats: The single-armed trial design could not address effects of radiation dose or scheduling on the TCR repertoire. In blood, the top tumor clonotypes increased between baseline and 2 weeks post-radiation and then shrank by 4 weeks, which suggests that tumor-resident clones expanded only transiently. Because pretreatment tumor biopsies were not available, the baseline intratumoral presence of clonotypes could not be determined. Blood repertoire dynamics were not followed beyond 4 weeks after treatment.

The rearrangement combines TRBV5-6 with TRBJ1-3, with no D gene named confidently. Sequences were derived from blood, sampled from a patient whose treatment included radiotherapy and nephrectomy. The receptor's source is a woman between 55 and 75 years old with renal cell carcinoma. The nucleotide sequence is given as TGTGCCAGCAGCTTGGGGAGGGCAGGAAACACCATATATTTT. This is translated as CASSLGRAGNTIYF.